Included here is one T cell receptor (beta chain) sequence, with context. A read error may be the cause here, since a much bigger clone is one base away. The data belong to a study of identical twins. From the 5' RACE reads, TCRdb called clonotypes with MiXCR, one entry per CDR3 protein. The sample carries some 300,000 distinct CDR3 sequences, 9% to 15% recorded once. The CDR3 is 12 amino acids. CDR1 is SGHDT, CDR2 YYEEEE, per germline. These same data were also listed under a study on yellow fever vaccine responses in identical twins.

This sequence was found in a woman under 30 in good health. Sequenced input: CD8+ T cells sorted from blood. V usage is TRBV5-6 and J usage is TRBJ2-3; no firm D call. The CDR3 DNA reads as TGTGCCAGCAGCTCCCCCGCAGATACGCGGTATTTT. Translating it yields CASSSPADTRYF.